This T cell receptor beta chain came from a study of CD8 T cells in ankylosing spondylitis. This clonotype has at least ten counts. TCRdb called the 5' RACE reads again in MiXCR, with one record for every CDR3 protein. The sample consists of just over 350,000 distinct CDR3 sequences, roughly 20% of them appearing once. Trimming shortened V by 1 base and J by 5 bases, and 8 bases separated the two germline ends. Germline V lookup: CDR1 MGHRA, CDR2 YSYEKL. This CDR3 is built from 13 residues. The chain links TRBV4-1 to TRBJ1-1; D is uncertain. Sequencing was carried out using blood, either unsorted or a sorted T cell fraction (not recorded which). This TCR derives from a male donor with ankylosing spondylitis or in good health (not recorded which). Here the CDR3 reads CASSQGAYTEAFF. Written as DNA, the CDR3 is TGCGCCAGCAGCCAAGGGGCTTATACTGAAGCTTTCTTT.